These T cell receptor beta chains were read from a single sample in a study of blood T cells in healthy people across ages. From the 5' RACE reads, TCRdb called clonotypes with MiXCR, one entry per CDR3 protein. The table records under 2,000,000 distinct CDR3 sequences, 49% of them present only once. Sequencing was done on a sample of blood. The receptors were gathered from a woman in her thirties or forties in good health. Each CDR3 is given with its conserved first and last residue. Fields, in order: J gene, V gene, CDR3 protein.

>TRBJ1-2|TRBV12-3/TRBV12-4
CASSLQPIEVPNYGYTF
>TRBJ1-5|TRBV27
CASSLSRVKGNQPQHF
>TRBJ2-1|TRBV12-3/TRBV12-4
CASSPGTSGRGPYNEQFF
>TRBJ2-3|TRBV5-1
CASAARDTQYF
>TRBJ2-3|TRBV12-3/TRBV12-4
CASTPGGDTQYF
>TRBJ1-4|TRBV7-6
CASSLVDEAPNEKLFF
>NA|TRBV18
CASSPLDSGGETQYF
>TRBJ2-5|TRBV6-2/TRBV6-3
CASSYSASGMYQETQYF
>TRBJ1-2|TRBV5-6
CASSLTGVYGYTF
>TRBJ1-1|TRBV10-3
CAISTEQERGEAFF
>TRBJ1-5|TRBV15
CATSRGGTSQPQHF
>TRBJ2-3|TRBV28
CASSLSAAFGDAQYF
>TRBJ2-7|TRBV4-3
CASSQVILYEQYF
>TRBJ2-3|TRBV6-6
CASSYGTESTDTQYF
>TRBJ1-2|TRBV4-3
CASSLLGTGAIGGYTF
>TRBJ2-1|TRBV20-1
CSAAGRNYNEQFF
>TRBJ2-7|TRBV27
CASSPDRVPGTQYF
>TRBJ2-1|TRBV9
CASSASGGKNEQFF
>TRBJ1-5|TRBV28
CASGNTGQTPNQPQHF
>TRBJ2-3|TRBV6-6
CASSYSAGQSTDTQYF
>TRBJ1-1|TRBV6-4
CASSDGLMNTEAFF
>TRBJ2-3|TRBV5-1
CASSLGAIDTQYF
>TRBJ1-2|TRBV7-9
CASSLSPGNGYTF
>TRBJ1-2|TRBV5-1
CASSLVQGAANYGYTF
>TRBJ2-3|TRBV5-1
CASNLQRRSDTQYF
>TRBJ2-7|TRBV21-1
CASSKKGGGRDEQYF
>TRBJ1-1|TRBV12-3/TRBV12-4
CASSFLESGNSPTEAFF
>TRBJ2-2|TRBV4-3
CASSHKNWGIEAISPNTGELFF
>TRBJ1-1|TRBV28
CASSSPGPFEAFF
>TRBJ1-4|TRBV28
CASSLMGSVNEKLFF
>TRBJ1-1|TRBV6-6
CASSYSGAGKNTEAFF
>TRBJ2-3|TRBV6-1
CASSVVGYDTQYF
>TRBJ2-3|TRBV7-2
CASRPPGTRSTDTQYF
>TRBJ2-7|TRBV7-9
CASSLQYEQYF